Listed here are 6 T cell receptor beta chains from one sample, sequenced in a study of vaccination and CD4 T cells after COVID-19. Antigens for these TCRs are unknown. Indicated treatment: approximately 9-day PBMC culture with coronavirus spike peptide pools or control peptides (ViraFEST assay). Sequence data for DNA of cultured CD4+ T cells were generated by the Oncomine TCR Beta short-read assay. A single record per CDR3 protein comes from TCRdb applying MiXCR to the PCR reads. The profile covers 12,000 or so distinct CDR3 sequences, with approximately 43% appearing a single time and 7% taken by the ten largest. Source material: CD4+ T cells from blood, cultured in vitro. Receptors were obtained from a human donor who had recovered from COVID-19.

This chain uses TRBV5-1 with TRBJ1-2; TRBD1 matches at 10 bases. The V gene's germline CDR1 is SGHRS and CDR2 YFSETQ. The V and J ends lost 4 bases and 4 bases, in that order; junction bases with no gene match: 7. CDR3 length: 15 residues. The CDR3 loop reads CASSMTGGYGYGYTF. Here the CDR3 DNA reads TGCGCCAGCAGCATGACAGGGGGCTATGGCTATGGCTACACCTTC.

This clonotype was observed a few times. The chain uses TRBV20-1 and TRBJ1-2, with D perhaps matching TRBD1 (5 bases). Per the germline V gene, CDR1 is DFQATT and CDR2 is SNEGSKA (reference sequence). CDR3 length: 15 residues. V was trimmed by 0 bases and J by 1 base, leaving 12 bases between them. This CDR3 is CSARDRDRNNYGYTF. CDR3 DNA sequence: TGCAGTGCTAGAGATCGGGACCGCAATAACTATGGCTACACCTTC.

The chain is built from TRBV10-2 and TRBJ2-2, with TRBD1 matching 7 bases. Germline V lookup: CDR1 WSHSY, CDR2 SAAADI. The CDR3 consists of 14 residues. V trimming: 4 bases; J trimming: 1 base; junction bases outside the gene matches: 0. DNA of the CDR3: TGCGCCAGCAGTGGGACAGGGAACACCGGGGAGCTGTTTTTT. It specifies CASSGTGNTGELFF.

This chain uses TRBV6-5 with TRBJ1-3; D unresolved. V was shortened by 0 bases and J by 0 bases, with 15 bases between the two germline ends. Germline V gene lookup returns CDR1 MNHEY and CDR2 SVGAGI. The CDR3 totals 18 residues. This CDR3 reads CASSYSHYTASSGNTIYF. CDR3 DNA: TGTGCCAGCAGTTACTCCCACTACACCGCGAGCTCTGGAAACACCATATATTTT.

This clonotype was detected only a few times. This sequence joins TRBV27 and TRBJ1-1, with D hard to call. CDR1 is MNHEY and CDR2 is SMNVEV in the germline V gene (reference sequence). This CDR3 spans 15 amino acids. Deletions cut 6 bases from V and 6 bases from J, with 20 bases between. The DNA for the CDR3 is TGTGCCAGCAGACGACGTGGTCTCTGGGGTGCTGAAGCTTTCTTT. This sequence encodes CASRRRGLWGAEAFF.

This chain uses TRBV11-3 with TRBJ2-1; no clear D. V lost 1 base to trimming and J lost 0 bases, with 7 bases between them. The CDR3 length is 15 residues. CDR1 and CDR2 (germline): SGHNT, YENEEA. CDR3 sequence: CASSLGRSSYNEQFF. The DNA for the CDR3 is TGTGCCAGCAGCTTAGGCAGGAGCTCCTACAATGAGCAGTTCTTC.